What follows are 26 T cell receptor beta chains derived from one specimen sequenced in a study of PD-1 blockade in classical Hodgkin lymphoma. Sample time point: newly diagnosed, previously untreated cHL patient sample. Clones were read by immunoSEQ multiplex PCR, and TCRdb kept only the in-frame ones, dropping some. The data contain roughly 70,000 clones, over 85% of them singletons. Sequencing was done on a sample of peripheral blood mononuclear cells (PBMCs). These receptors originate from a human donor with classical Hodgkin lymphoma.

The V call is TRBV30, the J call TRBJ1-2; D possibly corresponds to TRBD1 (5 bases). Germline CDR1 and CDR2: GTSNPN and SVGIG (reference sequence). The CDR3 is 16 residues long. Trimming took off 2 bases at V and 6 bases at J, with 22 bases between the two ends. The CDR3 region is CAWSTSGTRGGHGYTF. As DNA, the CDR3 is TGTGCCTGGAGTACCAGCGGGACCCGTGGGGGTCATGGCTACACCTTC.

A single count supports this clone. CDR3 coding DNA: TGTGCCATCAGTGAGTCGACAGGACCCCCCATATATTTT. Protein product: CAISESTGPPIYF. The rearrangement links TRBV10-3 to TRBJ1-3; D is possibly TRBD1 (6 bases). Trimming took 0 bases from V and 11 from J, leaving 11 bases between them. The CDR3 has 13 amino acids. CDR1 is ENHRY and CDR2 is SYGVKD in the germline V gene.

CDR3 DNA sequence: TGTGCCAGCAGCGTAAGGACGGGACAGAGGAACACTGAAGCTTTCTTT. Translation: CASSVRTGQRNTEAFF. The gene calls are TRBV13 and TRBJ1-1; 7 positions agree with TRBD1. The CDR3 runs 16 residues. The junction had 10 bases not matched to a gene; V was cut back by 5 bases and J by 1 base. Germline CDR1 PRHDT, CDR2 FYEKMQ (reference sequence).

The V call is TRBV5-5, the J call TRBJ1-2; D uncertain. This CDR3 spans 15 amino acids. Trimming took off 4 bases at V and 4 bases at J, with 17 bases between the two ends. CDR1 SGHKS and CDR2 YYEKEE come from the germline V gene (reference sequence). CDR3 sequence (DNA): TGTGCCAGCAGCCCGGAGGGCGCGGGAGGCTATGGCTACACCTTC. Its translation: CASSPEGAGGYGYTF.

The sample holds a few counts of this clone. The rearrangement uses TRBV5-4 and TRBJ2-3; D call uncertain. From germline, CDR1 is SGHNT and CDR2 YYREEE (reference sequence). V shed 5 bases and J shed 0 bases, with 7 bases lying between them. This CDR3 has 13 residues. CDR3 sequence: CASSPDSTDTQYF. The CDR3 coding sequence is TGTGCCAGCAGTCCCGATAGCACAGATACGCAGTATTTT.

The gene calls are TRBV19 and TRBJ1-5, with D uncertain. Trimming left V 3 bases short and J 3 bases short, with 9 bases between. This CDR3 contains 14 residues. The V gene's germline CDR1 is LNHDA and CDR2 SQIVND (reference sequence). CDR3 loop: CASSIVGNNQPQHF. DNA of the CDR3: TGTGCCAGTAGTATCGTAGGAAACAATCAGCCCCAGCATTTT.

The V gene is TRBV7-2, the J gene TRBJ2-7, with 8 bases identical to TRBD2. The germline CDR1 and CDR2 sequences are SGHTA and FQGNSA. J was trimmed by 7 bases and V by 3 bases; bases with no gene match: 5. The length of the CDR3 is 13 residues. The CDR3 DNA is TGTGCCAGCAGCTTGGTAGGCGGGGGGGAGCAGTACTTC. Its protein is CASSLVGGGEQYF. Using reference TRBV7-2 and TRBJ2-7 for the parts outside the CDR3, the full variable domain is GAGVSQSPSNKVTEKGKDVELRCDPISGHTALYWYRQSLGQGLEFLIYFQGNSAPDKSGLPSDRFSAERTGGSVSTLTIQRTQQEDSAVYLCASSLVGGGEQYFGPGTRLTVT.

V is TRBV10-3 and J is TRBJ2-3; D is ambiguous. CDR1 is ENHRY and CDR2 is SYGVKD in the germline V gene. This CDR3 has 13 amino acids. V dropped 0 bases and J dropped 9 bases, with 10 bases sitting between them. The CDR3 is CAISESLESTQYF. The DNA for the CDR3 is TGTGCCATCAGTGAGTCGTTGGAGTCGACGCAGTATTTT.

The CDR3 DNA follows: TGCGCCAGCAGCTTCGGGACAGGGGCTGAAAAACTGTTTTTT. This codes for CASSFGTGAEKLFF. This sequence joins TRBV5-1 and TRBJ1-4; TRBD1 matches 10 bases. Germline V gives CDR1 SGHRS, CDR2 YFSETQ. The CDR3 covers 14 residues. Unmatched junction bases numbered 2, after V lost 2 bases and J lost 7 bases.

The chain couples TRBV15 to TRBJ2-3; D not resolved. Trimming removed 0 bases from V and 4 bases from J, with 20 bases in between. The CDR3 loop spans 18 amino acids. CDR1 is LNHNV, CDR2 YYDKDF, per germline (reference sequence). Here the CDR3 DNA reads TGTGCCACCAGCAGAGACAGCAGTCGCGGTATTCTCCCAGATACGCAGTATTTT. Amino acids: CATSRDSSRGILPDTQYF.

This rearrangement joins TRBV30 to TRBJ1-6; TRBD1 might be the D (5 bases). CDR3 size: 15 residues. V lost 0 bases to trimming and J lost 7 bases, with 13 bases between them. Germline-derived CDR1 and CDR2 are GTSNPN and SVGIG (reference sequence). DNA for the CDR3: TGTGCCTGGAGTGTACTGGACAAGAGGAATTCACCCCTCCACTTT. This translates into CAWSVLDKRNSPLHF.

This chain uses TRBV5-1 with TRBJ2-7; TRBD1 aligns across 8 bases. V shed 4 bases and J 7 bases; nucleotides not matched to a gene: 10. Germline V gene lookup returns CDR1 SGHRS and CDR2 YFSETQ. The CDR3 is 14 amino acids. The CDR3 reads CASSQMDRDTEQYF. Here the CDR3 DNA reads TGCGCCAGCAGCCAAATGGACAGGGATACTGAGCAGTACTTC. Looking up the rest from reference TRBV5-1 and TRBJ2-7 gives the full variable domain: KAGVTQTPRYLIKTRGQQVTLSCSPISGHRSVSWYQQTPGQGLQFLFEYFSETQRNKGNFPGRFSGRQFSNSRSEMNVSTLELGDSALYLCASSQMDRDTEQYFGPGTRLTVT.

CDR3 coding DNA: TGTGCCAGCAGGGTAATGGGACAGGAGGTATATGGCTACACCTTC. Translating gives CASRVMGQEVYGYTF. The chain uses TRBV28 and TRBJ1-2; 8 positions agree with TRBD1. Germline CDR1 MDHEN, CDR2 SYDVKM. The junction had 11 bases not matched to a gene; V was cut back by 6 bases and J by 5 bases. The CDR3 is 15 amino acids.

The chain employs TRBV12-5 and TRBJ1-1, with TRBD1 matching 7 bases. The CDR3 spans 13 residues. J lost 1 base, V lost 8 bases, and 4 bases had no gene match. Germline CDR1 LGHNT, CDR2 FRNRAP. The CDR3 spells CASQGQTNTEAFF. Here the CDR3 DNA reads TGTGCTAGTCAGGGACAGACGAACACTGAAGCTTTCTTT.

This clone was recorded only once. CDR3 protein: CASSRGSYEQYF. The DNA for the CDR3 is TGTGCCAGCAGCCGGGGGTCCTACGAGCAGTACTTC. The chain recombines TRBV5-6 with TRBJ2-7; a possible D gene is TRBD2 (6 bases). V dropped 4 bases and J dropped 1 base, with 6 bases sitting between them. Germline CDR1 SGHDT, CDR2 YYEEEE. CDR3 length: 12 residues. The full variable domain, its missing parts supplied by reference TRBV5-6 and TRBJ2-7, is DAGVTQSPTHLIKTRGQQVTLRCSPKSGHDTVSWYQQALGQGPQFIFQYYEEEERQRGNFPDRFSGHQFPNYSSELNVNALLLGDSALYLCASSRGSYEQYFGPGTRLTVT.

The chain combines TRBV7-2 with TRBJ2-7; D might be TRBD2 (5 bases). The CDR3 runs to 15 residues. With 3 bases removed from V and 0 bases from J, the gap between germline ends came to 12 bases. CDR1 is SGHTA and CDR2 is FQGNSA in the germline V gene. As DNA, the CDR3 is TGTGCCAGCAGCTTCGGCCCAGAGGGCTCCTACGAGCAGTACTTC. Protein: CASSFGPEGSYEQYF.

This sequence joins TRBV5-1 and TRBJ2-7, with TRBD1 matching over 12 bases. The CDR3 spans 18 residues. Per the germline V gene, CDR1 is SGHRS and CDR2 is YFSETQ. The trim removed 3 bases at V and 5 bases at J, leaving 15 bases unmatched. This CDR3 reads CASSSAGTGGSGFNEQYF. The CDR3 DNA reads as TGCGCCAGCAGCTCCGCCGGGACAGGGGGCTCCGGGTTCAACGAGCAGTACTTC.

The chain uses TRBV19 and TRBJ1-5; D gene uncertain. The V gene's germline CDR1 is LNHDA and CDR2 SQIVND (reference sequence). CDR3 length: 14 residues. The V gene lost 4 bases and the J gene lost 5 bases, with 12 bases spanning the gap. The CDR3 nucleotides are TGTGCCAGTAGTAACTTGTACAGTCATCAGCCCCAGCATTTT. Protein: CASSNLYSHQPQHF.

The chain uses TRBV7-9 and TRBJ1-2; 7 nucleotides match TRBD1. CDR3 length: 15 residues. Germline V CDR1 and CDR2: SEHNR, FQNEAQ (reference sequence). The V gene end was trimmed by 4 bases and the J gene end by 2 bases; junction bases not matched to a gene: 7. CDR3 sequence: CASSSPGTENYGYTF. The CDR3 DNA follows: TGTGCCAGCAGCTCCCCCGGGACAGAGAACTATGGCTACACCTTC.

This chain connects TRBV5-4 to TRBJ2-3; D remains unclear. V gave up 1 base and J gave up 0 bases, with 9 bases separating them. CDR1 and CDR2 (germline): SGHNT, YYREEE (reference sequence). This CDR3 is built from 15 residues. CDR3 in DNA: TGTGCCAGCAGCTTGAACCCAGCTAGCACAGATACGCAGTATTTT. Translating gives CASSLNPASTDTQYF.

The chain links TRBV7-2 to TRBJ2-7, with TRBD2 matching 7 bases. Looked up from germline, CDR1 is SGHTA and CDR2 is FQGNSA. The CDR3 sequence is 16 residues long. V was pared by 1 base and J by 2 bases, with 8 bases of the junction left unmatched. The DNA of the CDR3 is TGTGCCAGCAGCTTAGGAGGCGGGAGAAGGACCTACGAGCAGTACTTC. Protein: CASSLGGGRRTYEQYF.

This chain links TRBV27 with TRBJ2-1; D unclear. The germline gives CDR1 MNHEY, CDR2 SMNVEV (reference sequence). The V end was cut by 7 bases, the J end by 4 bases, with 17 bases between. There are 15 residues in the CDR3. In DNA form, the CDR3 reads TGTGCCAGCACCCCCCTGGTTGTCCATTACAATGAGCAGTTCTTC. Encoded protein: CASTPLVVHYNEQFF.

The chain links TRBV5-1 to TRBJ1-1; no reliable D call. The V gene lost 1 base and the J gene lost 6 bases, with 7 bases spanning the gap. The CDR3 extends over 12 amino acids. The germline gives CDR1 SGHRS, CDR2 YFSETQ. CDR3 residues: CASSLKPPEAFF. CDR3 in DNA: TGCGCCAGCAGCTTGAAGCCCCCTGAAGCTTTCTTT.

This clone has just one count. This chain uses TRBV7-9 with TRBJ2-4; the D is unclear. Germline V gene sequence: CDR1 SEHNR, CDR2 FQNEAQ (reference sequence). V lost 1 base, J lost 7 bases, and 5 bases lay in between. This CDR3 is 12 amino acids long. CDR3 nucleotide sequence: TGTGCCAGCAGCTTAGTTAGGAACATTCAGTACTTC. It is translated as CASSLVRNIQYF.

The rearrangement links TRBV2 to TRBJ2-2, with a weak D call TRBD1 (6 bases). The germline gives CDR1 SNHLY, CDR2 FYNNEI. The CDR3 totals 14 residues. The V end lost 7 bases, the J end lost 2 bases, and 11 bases lay between the germline ends. As DNA, the CDR3 is TGTGCCAGCACCGGGACACGAAACACCGGGGAGCTGTTTTTT. This codes for CASTGTRNTGELFF.

The rearrangement uses TRBV5-6 and TRBJ2-3; D possibly corresponds to TRBD2 (5 bases). The V end was cut by 1 base, the J end by 9 bases, with 18 bases between. Germline CDR1 and CDR2: SGHDT and YYEEEE. This CDR3 region has 15 residues. In nucleotides, the CDR3 is TGTGCCAGCAGCTTGTCTGGCGGGCTCCTTGGCACGCAGTATTTT. The encoded protein is CASSLSGGLLGTQYF.